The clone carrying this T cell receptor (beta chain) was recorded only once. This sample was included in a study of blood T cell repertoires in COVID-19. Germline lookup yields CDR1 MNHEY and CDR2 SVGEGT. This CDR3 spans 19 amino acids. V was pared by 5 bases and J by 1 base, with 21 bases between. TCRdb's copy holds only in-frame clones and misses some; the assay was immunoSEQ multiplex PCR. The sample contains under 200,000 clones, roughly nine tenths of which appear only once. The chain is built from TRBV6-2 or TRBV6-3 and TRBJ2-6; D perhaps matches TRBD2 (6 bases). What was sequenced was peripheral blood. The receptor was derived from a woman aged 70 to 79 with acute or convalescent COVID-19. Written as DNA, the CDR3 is TGTGCCAGCAGTCGGGGAGTGGCGGGGCCCATATCTGGGGCCAACGTCCTGACTTTC. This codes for CASSRGVAGPISGANVLTF.